Listed below are T cell receptor beta chains from one sample, sequenced in a study of T cell responses to AZD1222 COVID-19 vaccine. Clones were sequenced by immunoSEQ multiplex PCR, and TCRdb holds only the in-frame ones, with some missing. The table has 77,000 or so clones, roughly 88% seen once. The source material was peripheral blood, sampled on day 0 of AZD1222 vaccination. The receptors come from an adult in good health. The CDR3 runs from the conserved cysteine through the conserved F or W. The D gene is left open where the match is weak. Clone size, where shown, is once, few, many, or a class for clones that have expanded.

TRBD1	TRBV19	TRBJ1-1	NA	TGTGCCAGTACCCCTGGACAGGTAGGCACTGAAGCTTTCTTT	CASTPGQVGTEAFF
NA	TRBV3-1/TRBV3-2	TRBJ2-1	NA	TGTGCCAGCAGCCAAGAATACGGGGAGCTACAATTTAATGAGCAGTTCTTC	CASSQEYGELQFNEQFF
NA	TRBV7-2	TRBJ2-7	NA	TGTGCCAGCAGCGGGGGTACCTCCTACGAGCAGTACTTC	CASSGGTSYEQYF
TRBD2	TRBV10-2	TRBJ2-7	NA	TGCGCCAGCATGGGTGGGGCGGGAGGGCTTTTCTACGAGCAGTACTTC	CASMGGAGGLFYEQYF
TRBD1	TRBV7-2	TRBJ2-1	NA	TGTGCCAGCAGCGCGGGACAGGGGAAATACAATGAGCAGTTCTTC	CASSAGQGKYNEQFF
NA	TRBV6-1	TRBJ1-6	NA	TGTGCCAGCAGTGAAAGGGGTTCTTCACCCCTCCACTTT	CASSERGSSPLHF
TRBD1	TRBV28	TRBJ1-2	NA	TGTGCCAGCAGTCCGCTGACAGGGGTAGATGGCTACACCTTC	CASSPLTGVDGYTF
TRBD1	TRBV5-4	TRBJ1-5	NA	TGTGCCAGCAGCTCGACCCCGGGGACAGGGACGGATCAGCCCCAGCATTTT	CASSSTPGTGTDQPQHF
TRBD2	TRBV7-2	TRBJ2-5	NA	TGTGCCAGCAGCTTAGGTCGACAGGGCCTAGCGGGGGAACAAGAGACCCAGTACTTC	CASSLGRQGLAGEQETQYF
NA	TRBV6-5	TRBJ1-1	NA	TGTGCCAGCAGTTACTCGAAGTATGCGGGTGGCACTGAAGCTTTCTTT	CASSYSKYAGGTEAFF
NA	TRBV5-8	TRBJ1-5	NA	TGTGCCAGCAGCGAGGGGAAGATTAGCAATCAGCCCCAGCATTTT	CASSEGKISNQPQHF
NA	TRBV5-5	TRBJ2-1	once	TGTGCCAGCAGCTTGTATACGGAGACGAGCTCCTACAATGAGCAGTTCTTC	CASSLYTETSSYNEQFF
TRBD1	TRBV2	TRBJ1-1	NA	TGTGCCAGCAGCCCCTCCGGGACAGAGAACACTGAAGCTTTCTTT	CASSPSGTENTEAFF
NA	TRBV18	TRBJ2-7	NA	TGTGCCAGCTCCCCCCCCACGGGGCCAAGCCTTCAGTACTTC	CASSPPTGPSLQYF
NA	TRBV7-9	TRBJ1-3	few	TGTGCCAGCAGCTGGGACGGAAGCTTTGAAAACACCATATATTTT	CASSWDGSFENTIYF
NA	TRBV7-8	TRBJ2-7	NA	TGTGCCAGCAGCTTAGGCAGCTACGAGCAGTACTTC	CASSLGSYEQYF
NA	TRBV3-1/TRBV3-2	TRBJ2-7	NA	TGTGCCAGCAGCCTTATATTTGGGTACGAGCAGTACTTC	CASSLIFGYEQYF
NA	TRBV24-1	TRBJ1-4	NA	TGTGCCACCAGTGATATCGGAAATGAAAAACTGTTTTTT	CATSDIGNEKLFF
NA	TRBV12-5	TRBJ2-3	NA	TGTGCTAGTGGTTTCTCCAGCACAGATACGCAGTATTTT	CASGFSSTDTQYF
NA	TRBV27	TRBJ2-7	NA	TGTGCCAGCAGTAAAAGCGGGTCCCCGTCCTACGAGCAGTACTTC	CASSKSGSPSYEQYF
TRBD1	TRBV7-8	TRBJ1-5	few	TGTGCCAGCAGCAAGACAGGGGGCGTTAATCAGCCCCAGCATTTT	CASSKTGGVNQPQHF
NA	TRBV11-3	TRBJ2-1	NA	TGTGCCAGCAGCTTAGGCCTGGAGGGACTTCCCAATGAGCAGTTCTTC	CASSLGLEGLPNEQFF
NA	TRBV7-2	TRBJ1-5	once	TGTGCCAGCAGCTTATCCGACAGAAACAATCAGCCCCAGCATTTT	CASSLSDRNNQPQHF
NA	TRBV21-1	TRBJ1-4	NA	TGTGCCAGCAGCAAAGTTGCAGGGGGTGACAGGTACTCTAATGAAAAACTGTTTTTT	CASSKVAGGDRYSNEKLFF
NA	TRBV9	TRBJ1-4	once	TGTGCCAGCAGCGTAGGAGGGGCCCCAACTAATGAAAAACTGTTTTTT	CASSVGGAPTNEKLFF
NA	TRBV2	TRBJ2-7	NA	TGTGCCAGCGGGGAGCCCTACGAGCAGTACTTC	CASGEPYEQYF
NA	TRBV5-1	TRBJ1-3	once	TGCGCCAGCAGCTTGGCACCTGGAAACACCATATATTTT	CASSLAPGNTIYF
NA	TRBV15	TRBJ1-5	NA	TGTGCCACCAGCAGAGAAATTAGGGGGACGGGCAATCAGCCCCAGCATTTT	CATSREIRGTGNQPQHF
TRBD2	TRBV28	TRBJ2-2	NA	TGTGCCAGCAGTCGGGGGGGCGACACCGGGGAGCTGTTTTTT	CASSRGGDTGELFF
NA	TRBV5-4	TRBJ1-2	few	TGTGCCAGCAGCTTGGATCGGTATGGCTACACCTTC	CASSLDRYGYTF
TRBD2	TRBV7-9	TRBJ2-1	NA	TGTGCCAGCAGCCAGACTAGCTCTGAGCAGTTCTTC	CASSQTSSEQFF
TRBD2	TRBV7-3	TRBJ2-2	NA	TGTGCCAGCAGCTCCTTTAGCGGGTCCGACACCGGGGAGCTGTTTTTT	CASSSFSGSDTGELFF
NA	TRBV27	TRBJ1-1	NA	TGTGCCAGCAGTTTCCCCGGACAGTCAGAAGCTTTCTTT	CASSFPGQSEAFF
NA	TRBV23-1	TRBJ1-4	NA	TGCGCCAGCAGTCACTGTGACAGCCAAAATGCAACTAATGAAAAACTGTTTTTT	CASSHCDSQNATNEKLFF
NA	TRBV10-3	TRBJ1-2	few	TGTGCCATCAAACTCCAGGGCTATGGCTACACCTTC	CAIKLQGYGYTF
TRBD1	TRBV13	TRBJ1-6	NA	TGTGCCAGCAGTCCGGACAGGGTCAATTCACCCCTCCACTTT	CASSPDRVNSPLHF
NA	TRBV20-1	TRBJ1-1	NA	TGCAGTGCGAGTAACACTGAAGCTTTCTTT	CSASNTEAFF
TRBD2	TRBV27	TRBJ2-3	NA	TGTGCCAGCAGTCCGATAGCGGGAGGGCCGGCAGATACGCAGTATTTT	CASSPIAGGPADTQYF
NA	TRBV3-1/TRBV3-2	TRBJ1-1	NA	TGTGCCAGCAGCCCAGGGGCGGCGAACACTGAAGCTTTCTTT	CASSPGAANTEAFF